This T cell receptor (beta chain) emerged from a study of blood T cell repertoires in COVID-19. V trimming: 5 bases; J trimming: 6 bases; junction bases outside the gene matches: 7. Germline assignment: CDR1 SGHNT and CDR2 YYREEE (reference sequence). The CDR3 has 13 residues. Profiled with immunoSEQ multiplex PCR; TCRdb holds only in-frame clones, not every one. The top ten clones hold around 9.7% of a sample with 50,000 or so clones, 90% of them seen once. Sequencing was performed on peripheral blood. The sequence came from a woman of 80 years or more with acute or convalescent COVID-19. The chain is built from TRBV5-4 and TRBJ1-2; 7 nucleotides agree with TRBD1. Here the CDR3 reads CASSYDRVNGYTF. Here the CDR3 DNA reads TGTGCCAGCAGTTACGACAGGGTGAATGGCTACACCTTC.